This T cell receptor (beta chain) was sequenced during a study of blood T cell repertoires in COVID-19. Whole-study context: The United States, Italy and Spain were the sources of the acute and convalescent COVID-19 samples.

Only in-frame clones appear in the TCRdb table, and some are missing; sequencing was by immunoSEQ multiplex PCR. The sample includes 29,000 or so clones, around 87% of them seen just once. The germline V gene encodes CDR1 SGHTA and CDR2 FQGTGA. This CDR3 is 14 amino acids long. Between the trimmed V and J ends, which lost 5 bases and 6 bases, there was a span of 16 bases. Sequenced material: peripheral blood. The sequence derives from a human donor in a cohort sampled during active COVID-19. The donor label of this sample is uncertain. The rearrangement links TRBV7-3 to TRBJ1-1; D is undetermined. CDR3 nucleotides: TGTGCCAGCAGCCCCACAAGAGGGAGCGCTGAAGCTTTCTTT. This gives the protein CASSPTRGSAEAFF.